The 13 T cell receptor beta chains reported below all come from one sample, sequenced in a study of T cells after posttransplantation cyclophosphamide. Data came from immunoSEQ multiplex PCR; TCRdb stores just in-frame clones and leaves some out. The table has 32,000 or so clones, over 85% seen once. Sequences were obtained from PBMCs. These receptors originate from a woman aged 40 to 55 with a blood cancer, CMV-positive, and with a related stem cell donor.

The chain links TRBV19 to TRBJ2-1; unclear D gene. Germline values: CDR1 LNHDA, CDR2 SQIVND (reference sequence). V gave up 3 bases and J gave up 5 bases, with 11 bases separating them. The CDR3 loop spans 14 amino acids. This CDR3 reads CASSILSLNNEQFF. The CDR3 DNA is TGTGCCAGTAGTATCCTCAGTTTGAACAATGAGCAGTTCTTC.

The chain joins TRBV9 to TRBJ2-6, with TRBD1 as a possible D gene (7 bases). The CDR3 covers 18 residues. Trimming removed 0 bases at V and 0 bases at J, with 13 bases between. Germline V gene lookup returns CDR1 SGDLS and CDR2 YYNGEE. CDR3 coding DNA: TGTGCCAGCAGCGTAGTTCCAGGGGGGTACTCTGGGGCCAACGTCCTGACTTTC. As protein: CASSVVPGGYSGANVLTF.

Notes on this clone: A read error may produce the germline difference seen at one junction end. The V call is TRBV19, the J call TRBJ1-4, with TRBD1 as a possible D gene (5 bases). This CDR3 is built from 16 residues. From germline, CDR1 is LNHDA and CDR2 SQIVND (reference sequence). This CDR3 reads CASRIADSTLNEKLFF. The CDR3 nucleotides read TGTGCCAGTAGAATAGCCGACAGTACCCTTAATGAAAAACTGTTTTTT.

The V gene is TRBV11-2, the J gene TRBJ2-3; D gene uncertain. The V end lost 3 bases, the J end lost 2 bases, and 3 bases lay between the germline ends. The CDR3 extends over 12 amino acids. Germline values: CDR1 SGHAT, CDR2 FQNNGV. The CDR3 DNA follows: TGTGCCAGCAGCTTCCACACAGATACGCAGTATTTT. Amino acid sequence: CASSFHTDTQYF.

This clone was detected once. V is TRBV6-1 and J is TRBJ1-2; D gene unclear. Germline V CDR1 and CDR2: MNHNS, SASEGT. V lost 1 base to trimming and J lost 6 bases, with 9 bases between them. This CDR3 is built from 13 residues. The CDR3 bases are TGTGCCAGCAGTGAAGAAAGTTGGCATGGCTACACCTTC. It translates to CASSEESWHGYTF.

The rearrangement uses TRBV7-9 and TRBJ1-5; D is uncertain. The length of the CDR3 is 14 residues. From germline, CDR1 is SEHNR and CDR2 FQNEAQ (reference sequence). V lost 3 bases to trimming and J lost 2 bases, with 8 bases between them. The CDR3: CASSLSQGNQPQHF. CDR3 nucleotides: TGTGCCAGCAGCTTGAGTCAGGGCAATCAGCCCCAGCATTTT.

The sample holds one count of this clone. The genes are TRBV19 and TRBJ1-3; D may be TRBD1 (5 bases). Trimming pared 1 base from V and 4 bases from J, leaving 14 bases between. The CDR3 loop spans 16 amino acids. Germline V lookup: CDR1 LNHDA, CDR2 SQIVND (reference sequence). This CDR3 reads CASSIARRVVGNTIYF. The CDR3 DNA follows: TGTGCCAGTAGTATAGCTCGCAGGGTCGTCGGAAACACCATATATTTT.

In regard to this clone: Other DNA sequences in this sample translate to the same CDR3. DNA for the CDR3: TGTGCCAGCTTACGAAAGACAGGGGAGGGTTCCCCCCTCCACTTT. Amino acids: CASLRKTGEGSPLHF. The chain couples TRBV6-6 to TRBJ1-6; TRBD1 agrees at 8 bases. CDR1 and CDR2 (germline): MNHNY, SVGAGI (reference sequence). The CDR3 sequence is 15 residues long. V was pared by 8 bases and J by 13 bases, with 16 bases of the junction left unmatched.

The chain uses TRBV9 and TRBJ2-3; no clear D gene. The CDR3 runs to 15 residues. The ends were cut back, 0 bases at V and 2 bases at J, with 10 bases in the middle. Looked up from germline, CDR1 is SGDLS and CDR2 is YYNGEE. CDR3 DNA sequence: TGTGCCAGCAGCGTAGGGCGGCGAGACACAGATACGCAGTATTTT. It yields the protein CASSVGRRDTDTQYF.

The V and J genes are TRBV9 and TRBJ1-1, with 8 positions matching TRBD1. V shed 3 bases and J 2 bases; nucleotides not matched to a gene: 6. This CDR3 spans 15 amino acids. Germline loops: CDR1 SGDLS, CDR2 YYNGEE. CDR3 residues: CASSARTGSNTEAFF. CDR3 DNA sequence: TGTGCCAGCAGCGCCCGGACAGGGTCAAACACTGAAGCTTTCTTT.

In this sample, this clone turned up once. The V call is TRBV7-9, the J call TRBJ2-5; TRBD1 matches 10 bases. The closer fit of TRBJ2-7 to the DNA end suggests the J call may be wrong. The CDR3 length is 14 residues. Germline loops: CDR1 SEHNR, CDR2 FQNEAQ (reference sequence). Here the CDR3 reads CASSHRQGAIEQYF. The CDR3, as DNA: TGTGCCAGCAGCCACAGACAGGGGGCCATCGAGCAGTACTTC.

The chain uses TRBV7-8 and TRBJ1-3; no firm D call. CDR1 and CDR2 from the germline V gene are SGHVS and FQNEAQ. The CDR3 spans 14 residues. Trimming removed 6 bases from V and 7 bases from J, with 16 bases in between. CDR3 DNA: TGTGCCAGCAGACTAGGGAGAGTGGGGAACACCATATATTTT. Translation: CASRLGRVGNTIYF. Supplemented by reference TRBV7-8 and TRBJ1-3, the full variable domain reads GAGVSQSPRYKVAKRGQDVALRCDPISGHVSLFWYQQALGQGPEFLTYFQNEAQLDKSGLPSDRFFAERPEGSVSTLKIQRTQQEDSAVYLCASRLGRVGNTIYFGEGSWLTVV.

The chain links TRBV9 to TRBJ2-3; 7 nucleotides agree with TRBD2. The CDR3 has 15 amino acids. Germline CDR1 reads SGDLS; CDR2 reads YYNGEE. Unmatched junction bases numbered 5, after V lost 3 bases and J lost 1 base. The CDR3 DNA follows: TGTGCCAGCAGCGGTGGGGGGGAGGGCACAGATACGCAGTATTTT. Residues: CASSGGGEGTDTQYF.